The 20 T cell receptor beta chains below were found in one sample sequenced in a study of blood T cell repertoires in COVID-19 (dated by TCRdb to about 2020). To prepare the library, the immunoSEQ multiplex PCR assay was applied. TCRdb holds this immuneACCESS table with in-frame rearrangements only. Some clones are missing; in checked studies, unresolved V genes explain under half, and the rest has no known cause. Here the sample has 60,000 to 75,000 clones; about nine tenths occur a single time. The ten largest make up about an eighth of the sample. Sequenced input: peripheral blood. All receptors come from a woman aged 55 to 70 with acute or convalescent COVID-19.

In this sample, this clone turned up once. The rearrangement joins TRBV27 to TRBJ2-3; D not resolved. The CDR3 sequence is 11 residues long. Trimming cost V 7 bases and J 6 bases, with 8 bases left between them. CDR1 MNHEY and CDR2 SMNVEV come from the germline V gene (reference sequence). For the CDR3, the DNA is TGTGCCAGCAAGAGAGCGGATACGCAGTATTTT. Amino acid sequence: CASKRADTQYF.

The chain employs TRBV11-2 and TRBJ1-1; D is unresolved. CDR3 length: 15 residues. CDR1 is SGHAT and CDR2 is FQNNGV in the germline V gene. V lost 2 bases, J lost 1 base, and 11 bases lay in between. CDR3 residues: CASSLYGSQNTEAFF. The CDR3 nucleotides are TGTGCCAGCAGCTTATACGGGTCCCAGAACACTGAAGCTTTCTTT.

The genes are TRBV18 and TRBJ1-4, with TRBD1 identical over 7 bases. Germline V gene data show CDR1 as KGHSH and CDR2 as LQKENI. The CDR3 consists of 15 residues. The V and J ends lost 2 bases and 6 bases, in that order; junction bases with no gene match: 6. CDR3 nucleotides: TGTGCCAGCTCACCATCGACAGGGCTGGATGAAAAACTGTTTTTT. Amino acids: CASSPSTGLDEKLFF.

The chain has TRBV5-1 and TRBJ2-7; 8 positions agree with TRBD1. V lost 0 bases to trimming and J lost 4 bases; unmatched junction nucleotides: 3. This CDR3 has 14 amino acids. The germline CDR1 and CDR2 sequences are SGHRS and YFSETQ. Here the CDR3 reads CASSLAQGAYEQYF. CDR3 in DNA: TGCGCCAGCAGCTTGGCTCAGGGGGCGTACGAGCAGTACTTC.

The chain uses TRBV3-1 (or the pseudogene TRBV3-2) and TRBJ1-6; 7 positions agree with TRBD1. The germline CDR1 and CDR2 sequences are LGHDT and YNNKEL (reference sequence). There are 16 residues in the CDR3. V gave up 6 bases and J gave up 6 bases; unmatched junction bases: 11. CDR3 sequence (DNA): TGTGCCAGCAGTCTCGGGACAGTCGTGGTTAATTCACCCCTCCACTTT. As protein: CASSLGTVVVNSPLHF.

The chain recombines TRBV3-1 (or the pseudogene TRBV3-2) with TRBJ2-7; 9 bases align to TRBD1. This CDR3 contains 14 residues. After removal of 3 bases from V and 7 bases from J, the junction contained 7 bases not matched to a gene. CDR1 and CDR2 (germline): LGHDT, YNNKEL (reference sequence). The CDR3 DNA follows: TGTGCCAGCAGCCAGGGTACAGGGGGCGAGGAGCAGTACTTC. This codes for CASSQGTGGEEQYF.

This chain connects TRBV6-5 to TRBJ1-5; TRBD1 agrees at 7 bases. Trimming removed 6 bases from V and 3 bases from J; junction bases left unmatched: 8. There are 15 residues in the CDR3. Germline CDR1 MNHEY, CDR2 SVGAGI. The CDR3: CASSADRVDNQPQHF. The CDR3 coding sequence is TGTGCCAGCAGCGCAGACAGGGTCGACAATCAGCCCCAGCATTTT.

V is TRBV30 and J is TRBJ2-2; maybe TRBD1 (5 bases). Germline lookup yields CDR1 GTSNPN and CDR2 SVGIG (reference sequence). The germline V and J ends were trimmed by 8 bases and 1 base, with 14 bases remaining between them. The CDR3 is 14 residues long. CDR3 DNA: TGTGCCAGCAAGGACAACGTGAACACCGGGGAGCTGTTTTTT. It is translated as CASKDNVNTGELFF.

J is TRBJ2-1 and V is TRBV11-2, with TRBD2 as a possible D gene (5 bases). Germline V CDR1 and CDR2: SGHAT, FQNNGV. The CDR3 contains 15 residues. The V end was cut by 3 bases, the J end by 4 bases, with 13 bases between. Here the CDR3 DNA reads TGTGCCAGCAGCTTCACACGGGGTAGGTACAATGAGCAGTTCTTC. The encoded protein is CASSFTRGRYNEQFF. Based on the CDR3 plus reference TRBV11-2 and TRBJ2-1, the full variable domain is EAGVAQSPRYKIIEKRQSVAFWCNPISGHATLYWYQQILGQGPKLLIQFQNNGVVDDSQLPKDRFSAERLKGVDSTLKIQPAKLEDSAVYLCASSFTRGRYNEQFFGPGTRLTVL.

This clone appeared a few times. V and J are TRBV11-2 and TRBJ2-3, with a possible D match to TRBD2 (5 bases). The CDR3 runs 15 residues. Trimming shortened V by 0 bases and J by 1 base, and 8 bases separated the two germline ends. CDR1 is SGHAT and CDR2 is FQNNGV in the germline V gene. CDR3 coding DNA: TGTGCCAGCAGCTTAGAAGGACTTCGCACAGATACGCAGTATTTT. Translating gives CASSLEGLRTDTQYF.

The genes are TRBV7-8 and TRBJ2-3, with D possibly matching TRBD2 (6 bases). The CDR3 covers 17 residues. Trimming stripped 1 base from V and 1 base from J, with 15 bases between. From germline, CDR1 is SGHVS and CDR2 FQNEAQ. CDR3 sequence: CASSLGRLATRTDTQYF. Written as DNA, the CDR3 is TGTGCCAGCAGCTTAGGTCGTCTAGCGACACGCACAGATACGCAGTATTTT.

This clone was found a few times. The chain employs TRBV11-2 and TRBJ1-1, with 7 nucleotides matching TRBD1. This CDR3 spans 14 amino acids. Germline V lookup: CDR1 SGHAT, CDR2 FQNNGV. Trimming at V came to 1 base and at J to 7 bases, leaving 6 bases not matched to a gene. The CDR3 spells CASSLVGGTVEAFF. CDR3 in DNA: TGTGCCAGCAGCTTAGTTGGCGGGACAGTTGAAGCTTTCTTT.

This clone was observed once. The chain is built from TRBV2 and TRBJ1-5; D might be TRBD1 (6 bases). The germline CDR1 and CDR2 sequences are SNHLY and FYNNEI. This CDR3 contains 14 residues. The V end lost 7 bases, the J end lost 3 bases, and 13 bases lay between the germline ends. CDR3 residues: CASTFGQFNQPQHF. CDR3 sequence (DNA): TGTGCCAGCACTTTCGGACAGTTCAATCAGCCCCAGCATTTT.

The chain is built from TRBV5-4 and TRBJ1-6, with D maybe TRBD1 (6 bases). This CDR3 has 20 residues. Per the germline V gene, CDR1 is SGHNT and CDR2 is YYREEE (reference sequence). V was pared by 0 bases and J by 0 bases, with 19 bases between. CDR3 region: CASSLAEGQPQSSYNSPLHF. The CDR3 DNA follows: TGTGCCAGCAGCTTGGCTGAGGGACAACCACAAAGCTCCTATAATTCACCCCTCCACTTT.

This chain links TRBV5-5 with TRBJ2-2, with 8 bases identical to TRBD2. Unmatched junction bases numbered 6, after V lost 2 bases and J lost 6 bases. Looked up from germline, CDR1 is SGHKS and CDR2 is YYEKEE (reference sequence). The CDR3 has 15 residues. CDR3 nucleotide sequence: TGTGCCAGCAGCTTTGTGAGCGGGGGACCCGGGGAGCTGTTTTTT. It specifies CASSFVSGGPGELFF.

The rearrangement joins TRBV5-4 to TRBJ2-5; TRBD1 aligns across 10 bases. The CDR3 contains 15 residues. The V and J ends lost 4 bases and 5 bases, in that order; junction bases with no gene match: 8. Germline V lookup: CDR1 SGHNT, CDR2 YYREEE (reference sequence). CDR3 in amino acids: CASSVDRGRGETQYF. The CDR3 bases are TGTGCCAGCAGCGTTGACAGGGGGCGCGGGGAGACCCAGTACTTC.

The CDR3 sequence: CASSLGVRTEAFF. CDR3 nucleotide sequence: TGTGCCAGTAGTCTCGGGGTACGGACTGAAGCTTTCTTT. This chain connects TRBV19 to TRBJ1-1; no firm D call. V was cut by 5 bases and J by 5 bases, with 12 bases left in between. Germline V gives CDR1 LNHDA, CDR2 SQIVND (reference sequence). The CDR3 extends over 13 amino acids.

This sequence joins TRBV30 and TRBJ1-5; 7 bases match TRBD1. CDR3 length equals 13 residues. Trimming at V came to 3 bases and at J to 5 bases, leaving 4 bases not matched to a gene. Germline V gene lookup returns CDR1 GTSNPN and CDR2 SVGIG (reference sequence). The CDR3 is CAWRPGQYQPQHF. DNA of the CDR3: TGTGCCTGGAGACCGGGACAGTATCAGCCCCAGCATTTT.

The rearrangement uses TRBV14 and TRBJ1-1; possibly TRBD1 for D (6 bases). The germline V gene has CDR1 SGHDN and CDR2 FVKESK. This CDR3 contains 14 residues. Between the trimmed V and J ends, which lost 2 bases and 8 bases, there was a span of 15 bases. This CDR3 reads CASSQSTDSSEAFF. In DNA, the CDR3 is TGTGCCAGCAGCCAATCTACGGACAGCTCGGAAGCTTTCTTT.

The chain combines TRBV11-3 with TRBJ2-1; TRBD1 aligns across 7 bases. CDR1 is SGHNT, CDR2 YENEEA, per germline. V was clipped by 5 bases and J by 5 bases; unmatched bases: 12. The CDR3 extends over 16 amino acids. CDR3 nucleotide sequence: TGTGCCAGCAGCCTCAGAGCCCCAGGGACAGACAATGAGCAGTTCTTC. It specifies CASSLRAPGTDNEQFF.